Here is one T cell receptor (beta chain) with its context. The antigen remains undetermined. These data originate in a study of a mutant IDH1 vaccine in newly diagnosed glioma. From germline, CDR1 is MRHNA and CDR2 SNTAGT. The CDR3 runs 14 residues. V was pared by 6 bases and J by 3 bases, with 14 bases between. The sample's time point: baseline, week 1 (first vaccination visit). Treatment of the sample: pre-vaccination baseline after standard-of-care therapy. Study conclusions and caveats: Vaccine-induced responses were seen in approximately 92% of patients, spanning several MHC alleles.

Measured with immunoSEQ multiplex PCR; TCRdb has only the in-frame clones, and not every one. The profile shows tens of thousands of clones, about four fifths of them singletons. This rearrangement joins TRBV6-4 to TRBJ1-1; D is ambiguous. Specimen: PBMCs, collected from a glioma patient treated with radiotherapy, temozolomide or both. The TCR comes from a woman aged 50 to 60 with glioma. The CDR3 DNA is TGTGCCAGCAGGGATGGGGATCTCGACACTGAAGCTTTCTTT. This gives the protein CASRDGDLDTEAFF.